This T cell receptor beta chain was profiled in a study of blood T cell repertoires in COVID-19 (dated by TCRdb to about 2020). Describing the broader study: The collaborator samples originated in the United States, Italy and Spain and spanned the acute and convalescent phases of COVID-19. The prospective study material was composed of cDNA or gDNA derived from T cells, B-cell-depleted T cells, or PBMCs. Deeply sampled blood TCRbeta repertoires from subjects exposed to, actively infected with, or recovered from COVID-19 were included in the dataset. The repertoires were released in a freely available public database meant as a resource for research on the immune response to SARS-CoV-2. Samples were obtained from the ongoing ImmuneRACE study (first 160 participants) and from 1,254 subjects provided by 6 global collaborators. Sample metadata almost always included a de-identified subject ID, COVID-19 status, age in years and sex. Where available, HLA class I and class II types were taken from metadata supplied by the sample provider and were not determined by assay-based typing.

This clone was found once. The antigen this receptor binds is unknown. Base qualities are missing; no much larger clone stands one base away. Participants in the prospective study were aged roughly 18 to 89 years, lived in under 30 United States geographic areas, and enrolled through a virtual design. In the prospective study, participants were assigned to cohorts based on the clinical history participants reported in a screening survey and a study questionnaire. For ImmuneRACE Cohort 3, a participant was defined as recovered based on two consecutive negative NP/OP PCR tests, clearance by a healthcare professional, or resolution of symptoms. Mobile phlebotomists in the prospective study collected whole blood, serum and a nasopharyngeal or oropharyngeal swab from every participant. Prospective study participants could optionally give additional blood draws and questionnaires over a roughly two-month period. Prospective study blood samples were shipped either frozen or at room temperature before DNA extraction.

TCRbeta CDR3 regions were amplified from genomic DNA by means of the immunoSEQ Assay, a bias-controlled multiplex PCR. The study's own analysis went as follows. Within the assay, amplification of reference gene primers was used to estimate how many nucleated cells each sample contained. To quantify the absolute abundance of each unique TCRbeta CDR3 rearrangement, sequence reads were collapsed and filtered. For each sample, productive Simpson clonality was calculated as the square root of Simpson's diversity index over productive rearrangements. In TCRdb, the immuneACCESS table is reduced to in-frame sequences with V and J assigned. These tables do not hold every clone; where another copy was compared, an unresolved V gene accounts for under half, and the others remain unexplained. The DNA gave D and trimming, while V, J and clone size come from that table. The sample data list approximately 230,000 clones, and about 80% of these were observed just once. Approximately 15% of the sample is held by the ten biggest clonotypes.

Reading from cysteine to phenylalanine, the CDR3 counts 13 amino acids. Of all the DNA, just the CDR3 is kept, 39 bases in frame from base 1. The CDR1 and CDR2 encoded by the germline V gene (reference sequence) are LNHDA and SQIVND. V drops 3 bases and J drops 3 bases, leaving 8 bases in between. The investigation overall reported the following: The amount of clinical and demographic metadata varied by source and participant and was provided uncurated.

Recombination connected TRBV19 to TRBJ1-2; confidence is insufficient to name the D gene. Sequenced input: PBMCs or T cells enriched from blood (not recorded which). The TCR comes from a middle-aged man who had recovered from COVID-19. The CDR3 loop reads CASSMAGHYGYTF. The DNA sequence is given as TGTGCCAGTAGTATGGCGGGTCACTATGGCTACACCTTC.